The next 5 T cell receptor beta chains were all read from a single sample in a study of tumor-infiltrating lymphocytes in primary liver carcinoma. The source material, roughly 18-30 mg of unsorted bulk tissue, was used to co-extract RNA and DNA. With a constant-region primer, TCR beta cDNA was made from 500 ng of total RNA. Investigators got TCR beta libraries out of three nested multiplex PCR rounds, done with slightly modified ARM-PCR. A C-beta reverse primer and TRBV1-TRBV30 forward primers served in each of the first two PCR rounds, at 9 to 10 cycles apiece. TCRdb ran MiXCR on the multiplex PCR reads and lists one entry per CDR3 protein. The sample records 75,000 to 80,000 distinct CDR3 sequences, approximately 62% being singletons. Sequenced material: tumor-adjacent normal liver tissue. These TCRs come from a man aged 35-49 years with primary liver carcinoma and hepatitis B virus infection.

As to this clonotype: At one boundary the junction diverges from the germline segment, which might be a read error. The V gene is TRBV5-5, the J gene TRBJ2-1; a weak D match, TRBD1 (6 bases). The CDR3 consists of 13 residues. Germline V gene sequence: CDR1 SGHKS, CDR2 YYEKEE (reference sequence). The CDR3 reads CASSSAGVHEKFF. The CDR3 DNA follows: TGTGCCAGCAGCTCGGCAGGGGTGCATGAGAAGTTCTTC.

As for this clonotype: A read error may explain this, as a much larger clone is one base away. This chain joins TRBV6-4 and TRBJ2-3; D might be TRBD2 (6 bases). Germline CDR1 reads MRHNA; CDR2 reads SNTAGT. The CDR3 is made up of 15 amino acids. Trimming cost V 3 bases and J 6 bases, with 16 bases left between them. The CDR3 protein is CASSELARGPDTQYF. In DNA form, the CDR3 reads TGTGCCAGCAGTGAGCTAGCGAGAGGGCCGGATACGCAGTATTTT.

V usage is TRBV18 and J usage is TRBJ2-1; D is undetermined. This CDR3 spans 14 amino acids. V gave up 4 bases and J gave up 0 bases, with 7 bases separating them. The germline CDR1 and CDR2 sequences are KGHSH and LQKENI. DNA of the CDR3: TGTGCCAGCTCACGTGACTCCTCCTACAATGAGCAGTTCTTC. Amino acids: CASSRDSSYNEQFF.

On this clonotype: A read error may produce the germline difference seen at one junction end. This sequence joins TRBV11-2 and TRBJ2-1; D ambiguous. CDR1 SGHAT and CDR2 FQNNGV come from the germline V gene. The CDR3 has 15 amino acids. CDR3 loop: CASRDPLGYCNDQFF. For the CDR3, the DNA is TGTGCCAGCAGGGACCCCCTGGGGTACTGCAATGACCAGTTCTTC.

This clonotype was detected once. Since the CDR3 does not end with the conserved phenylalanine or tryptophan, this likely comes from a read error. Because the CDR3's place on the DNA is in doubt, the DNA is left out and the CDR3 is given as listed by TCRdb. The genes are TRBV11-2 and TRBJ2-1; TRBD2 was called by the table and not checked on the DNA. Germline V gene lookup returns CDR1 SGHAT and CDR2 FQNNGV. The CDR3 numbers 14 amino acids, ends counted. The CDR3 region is CASSLDISGRSLFL.